Following are 8 T cell receptor beta chains from one sample sequenced in a study of T cell responses to AZD1222 COVID-19 vaccine. TCRdb's table, derived via immunoSEQ multiplex PCR, lists solely in-frame clones and lacks some. Among 100,000 to 150,000 clones listed, 75% to 90% were seen once. Material: peripheral blood, obtained on day 0 of AZD1222 vaccination. The receptors derive from an adult in good health.

The J gene is TRBJ1-5, the V gene TRBV2, with 9 bases identical to TRBD1. Germline loops: CDR1 SNHLY, CDR2 FYNNEI. V dropped 6 bases and J dropped 4; count of bases not matched to a gene: 10. CDR3 size: 16 residues. Here the CDR3 DNA reads TGTGCCAGCAGATCACACGTGGGACAGGGAAATCAGCCCCAGCATTTT. Amino acids: CASRSHVGQGNQPQHF.

This clone was seen a handful of times. The same CDR3 can be traced to other DNA sequences in this sample. The chain joins TRBV14 to TRBJ1-2; TRBD1 might be the D (5 bases). There are 13 residues in the CDR3. With 1 base removed from V and 2 bases from J, the gap between germline ends came to 5 bases. Germline CDR1 is SGHDN and CDR2 is FVKESK. For the CDR3, the DNA is TGTGCCAGCAGCCAAGGGGGGAACTATGGCTACACCTTC. It yields the protein CASSQGGNYGYTF.

The chain couples TRBV7-6 to TRBJ1-3, with 7 bases lining up with TRBD1. The CDR3 loop spans 20 amino acids. Germline CDR1 SGHVS, CDR2 FNYEAQ. With V trimmed by 2 bases and J by 6 bases, 22 bases remained unmatched. The CDR3 sequence: CASSLIYGETGPSEINTIYF. The CDR3 DNA sequence: TGTGCCAGCAGCTTAATCTACGGCGAGACAGGGCCGAGCGAAATAAACACCATATATTTT.

The chain combines TRBV5-6 with TRBJ1-2; D remains unclear. Trimming removed 0 bases at V and 6 bases at J, with 9 bases between. The CDR3 length is 13 residues. CDR1 is SGHDT and CDR2 is YYEEEE in the germline V gene. The CDR3 DNA is TGTGCCAGCAGCTTGGGGGGATTTGATGGCTACACCTTC. Its translation: CASSLGGFDGYTF.

The chain joins TRBV2 to TRBJ2-7; D remains unclear. The CDR3 covers 14 residues. Trimming left V 3 bases short and J 4 bases short, with 13 bases between. Germline V gene sequence: CDR1 SNHLY, CDR2 FYNNEI. CDR3 amino acids: CASSDVLSPYEQYF. DNA of the CDR3: TGTGCCAGCAGTGACGTCTTATCTCCTTACGAGCAGTACTTC.

The gene calls are TRBV6-6 and TRBJ2-6, with a possible D match to TRBD1 (6 bases). From germline, CDR1 is MNHNY and CDR2 SVGAGI (reference sequence). This CDR3 spans 13 amino acids. Between the trimmed V and J ends, which lost 11 bases and 12 bases, there was a span of 20 bases. CDR3 bases: TGTGCCGCCGACCTCCAGGGGCTAGGCGTCCTGACTTTC. Translation gives CAADLQGLGVLTF.

This chain joins TRBV7-8 and TRBJ1-1; TRBD1 might be the D (6 bases). Deletions cut 1 base from V and 0 bases from J, with 15 bases between. Germline-derived CDR1 and CDR2 are SGHVS and FQNEAQ. This CDR3 region has 17 residues. The CDR3, as DNA: TGTGCCAGCAGCTTAGGAGGGGGGAGGAGGATGAACACTGAAGCTTTCTTT. Protein product: CASSLGGGRRMNTEAFF. The variable domain in full, completed from reference TRBV7-8 and TRBJ1-1, reads GAGVSQSPRYKVAKRGQDVALRCDPISGHVSLFWYQQALGQGPEFLTYFQNEAQLDKSGLPSDRFFAERPEGSVSTLKIQRTQQEDSAVYLCASSLGGGRRMNTEAFFGQGTRLTVV.

The chain links TRBV5-6 to TRBJ1-5, with 7 bases that match TRBD1. Trimming removed 3 bases from V and 3 bases from J; junction bases left unmatched: 3. This CDR3 has 14 residues. The germline CDR1 and CDR2 sequences are SGHDT and YYEEEE. CDR3 protein: CASSWTGDNQPQHF. DNA for the CDR3: TGTGCCAGCAGCTGGACAGGAGACAATCAGCCCCAGCATTTT.